Listed below are T cell receptor beta chains from one sample, sequenced in a study of OX40 agonist ivuxolimab in advanced cancers. Produced via immunoSEQ multiplex PCR; TCRdb's table is partial and in-frame only. Of tens of thousands of clones in the sample, 70% to 90% were seen once. Sequenced material: CD4+ or CD8+ T cells sorted from blood, taken in a trial of the OX40 agonist ivuxolimab. The origin of the receptors is an adult with an advanced solid tumor such as melanoma, head and neck, liver or kidney cancer. Both conserved end residues are part of each CDR3. The order of the fields is J gene, clone size, V gene, D gene, CDR3 DNA, CDR3 protein. D genes are given only for firm matches. Only some rows state a clone size, as once, few, many or a class for expanded clones.

TRBJ2-1,NA,TRBV28,TRBD1,TGTGCCAGCAGACCCCCGGGACAGGGACATGAGCAGTTCTTC,CASRPPGQGHEQFF
TRBJ2-7,NA,TRBV5-1,NA,TGCGCCAGCAGCCTAGGCCCCTCCGCCTACGAGCAGTACTTC,CASSLGPSAYEQYF
TRBJ1-1,NA,TRBV19,NA,TGTGCCAGTAGTATTCGATCAGATAGGGGGGGTTACACTGAAGCTTTCTTT,CASSIRSDRGGYTEAFF
TRBJ1-3,NA,TRBV7-9,NA,TGTGCCAGCAGCTTTCAGGGAGCACGAAACACCATATATTTT,CASSFQGARNTIYF
TRBJ1-1,NA,TRBV11-2,TRBD1,TGTGCCAGCAGCTTAGTTCCAGGGGGGAACACTGAAGCTTTCTTT,CASSLVPGGNTEAFF
TRBJ2-5,NA,TRBV7-9,TRBD2,TGTGCCAGCAGCTTAGTCAGAGGACTAGCGGGAGGACGGCAAGAGACCCAGTACTTC,CASSLVRGLAGGRQETQYF
TRBJ2-5,NA,TRBV7-8,NA,TGTGCCAGCAGCTTAGCACTCGTCGCAAGGCTAGAGACCCAGTACTTC,CASSLALVARLETQYF
TRBJ2-2,NA,TRBV7-2,TRBD2,TGTGCCAGCAGCGCTAGCGGGAGGTTTACCGGGGAGCTGTTTTTT,CASSASGRFTGELFF
TRBJ2-1,NA,TRBV7-9,TRBD2,TGTGCCAGCAGCTTACGCGCCTTATCTAGCGGGAGGGTACAGAATGAGCAGTTCTTC,CASSLRALSSGRVQNEQFF
TRBJ2-1,NA,TRBV28,TRBD2,TGTGCCAGCAGCCCTAGCGGGGTTTATTACAATGAGCAGTTCTTC,CASSPSGVYYNEQFF
TRBJ1-1,once,TRBV5-1,NA,TGCGCCAGCAGCTTGGGAGGAGGGAACACTGAAGCTTTCTTT,CASSLGGGNTEAFF
TRBJ1-1,NA,TRBV7-6,NA,TGTGCCAGCAGCTCTCAACAGAACACTGAAGCTTTCTTT,CASSSQQNTEAFF
TRBJ2-2,once,TRBV27,TRBD1,TGTGCCAGCAGGCCGGGACAGGGTCGTGGCGGGGAGCTGTTTTTT,CASRPGQGRGGELFF
TRBJ2-1,NA,TRBV27,NA,TGTGCCAGCAGTCTGTACTATAGCCCGAGTTTCGGCTACAATGAGCAGTTCTTC,CASSLYYSPSFGYNEQFF